These T cell receptor beta chains were read from a single sample in a study of T cell responses to AZD1222 COVID-19 vaccine. Profiling relied on immunoSEQ multiplex PCR, and the TCRdb table lists in-frame clones only, not all of them. The sample yields approximately 130,000 clones, approximately 86% seen once. The input for sequencing was peripheral blood, taken 28 days after the second AZD1222 dose. These receptors all stem from an adult who received the AZD1222 COVID-19 vaccine. CDR3s include the opening cysteine and the closing phenylalanine or tryptophan. Each record gives: J gene, D gene, V gene, clone size, CDR3 protein, CDR3 DNA. The D gene is left open where the match is weak. Only some rows state a clone size, as once, few, many or a class for expanded clones.

TRBJ2-3 | TRBD2 | TRBV6-2/TRBV6-3 | - | CASSYGLAGGPEADTQYF | TGTGCCAGCAGTTACGGCCTAGCGGGGGGGCCGGAGGCAGATACGCAGTATTTT
TRBJ1-5 | - | TRBV6-1 | - | CASSEASLNQPQHF | TGTGCCAGCAGTGAAGCGAGCCTCAATCAGCCCCAGCATTTT
TRBJ1-5 | - | TRBV18 | - | CASSPSRQGPQHF | TGTGCCAGCTCACCATCGCGGCAGGGCCCCCAGCATTTT
TRBJ1-3 | - | TRBV25-1 | - | CASSEFWQGSGNTIYF | TGTGCCAGCAGTGAATTTTGGCAGGGCTCTGGAAACACCATATATTTT
TRBJ1-1 | - | TRBV19 | - | CASSMGLSNTEAFF | TGTGCCAGTAGTATGGGGCTCAGCAACACTGAAGCTTTCTTT
TRBJ2-1 | TRBD2 | TRBV6-2/TRBV6-3 | - | CASSPRTSGGANNEQFF | TGTGCCAGCAGCCCCCGGACTAGCGGGGGGGCCAATAATGAGCAGTTCTTC
TRBJ2-5 | TRBD1 | TRBV5-1 | - | CASSDRGRMETQYF | TGCGCCAGCAGCGATAGGGGGCGGATGGAGACCCAGTACTTC
TRBJ2-2 | - | TRBV30 | - | CAWKGTGELFF | TGTGCCTGGAAGGGGACCGGGGAGCTGTTTTTT
TRBJ1-6 | - | TRBV7-6 | - | CASLNNSPLHF | TGTGCCAGCCTTAATAATTCACCCCTCCACTTT
TRBJ1-5 | - | TRBV4-3 | - | CASSQSDLSNQPQHF | TGCGCCAGCAGCCAATCGGACCTTAGCAATCAGCCCCAGCATTTT
TRBJ1-6 | - | TRBV9 | - | CASSQDRSSYNSPLHF | TGTGCCAGCAGTCAAGACAGGAGCTCCTATAATTCACCCCTCCACTTT
TRBJ1-3 | - | TRBV5-6 | - | CASSLQGTGYTIYF | TGTGCCAGCAGCTTGCAGGGTACGGGATACACCATATATTTT
TRBJ2-6 | - | TRBV29-1 | - | CSVEGQPLISGANVLTF | TGCAGCGTTGAGGGGCAGCCCCTTATCTCTGGGGCCAACGTCCTGACTTTC
TRBJ1-1 | TRBD1 | TRBV3-1/TRBV3-2 | - | CASSQVWTGGSTEAFF | TGTGCCAGCAGCCAGGTATGGACAGGAGGTAGCACTGAAGCTTTCTTT
TRBJ2-3 | - | TRBV7-9 | - | CASSPRGGGSNTQYF | TGTGCCAGCAGCCCCCGGGGTGGGGGGTCGAATACGCAGTATTTT
TRBJ2-5 | - | TRBV11-2 | once | CASSSSPLQGWETQYF | TGTGCCAGCAGCTCCAGTCCCCTACAGGGTTGGGAGACCCAGTACTTC
TRBJ1-1 | TRBD1 | TRBV19 | - | CASSPVRGQGTEAFF | TGTGCCAGTAGTCCCGTCAGGGGGCAGGGAACTGAAGCTTTCTTT
TRBJ2-2 | - | TRBV4-3 | - | CASSQGGSGTGELFF | TGCGCCAGCAGCCAAGGAGGGTCCGGGACCGGGGAGCTGTTTTTT
TRBJ2-2 | - | TRBV19 | - | CASNKGGNTGELFF | TGTGCCAGTAATAAGGGGGGGAACACCGGGGAGCTGTTTTTT
TRBJ2-3 | TRBD2 | TRBV24-1 | - | CATSDSHGGGRTDTQYF | TGTGCCACCAGTGATTCCCACGGGGGGGGTCGGACAGATACGCAGTATTTT
TRBJ1-4 | - | TRBV11-3 | once | CASSPQGTNEKLFF | TGTGCCAGCAGCCCGCAGGGAACTAATGAAAAACTGTTTTTT
TRBJ2-7 | - | TRBV11-2 | - | CASSYGTGNEQYF | TGTGCCAGCAGCTATGGGACGGGAAACGAGCAGTACTTC
TRBJ1-1 | TRBD1 | TRBV6-1 | - | CASSGSQTGGTEAFF | TGTGCCAGCAGCGGGTCGCAAACAGGGGGCACTGAAGCTTTCTTT
TRBJ1-5 | TRBD1 | TRBV28 | - | CASSSAGQGTTSGNQPQHF | TGTGCCAGCAGCTCAGCGGGACAGGGAACTACTAGCGGCAATCAGCCCCAGCATTTT
TRBJ2-3 | TRBD2 | TRBV10-2 | - | CATHRGGVDTQYF | TGCGCTACGCACCGGGGGGGTGTAGATACGCAGTATTTT
TRBJ2-5 | - | TRBV4-1 | - | CASSRVSRETQYF | TGCGCCAGCAGCCGAGTATCTCGCGAGACCCAGTACTTC
TRBJ1-2 | - | TRBV19 | - | CASSTRVDGYTF | TGTGCCAGTAGTACCCGGGTTGATGGCTACACCTTC
TRBJ2-1 | - | TRBV27 | - | CASRGGASSYNEQFF | TGTGCCAGCAGGGGCGGGGCGAGCTCCTACAATGAGCAGTTCTTC
TRBJ1-2 | TRBD1 | TRBV28 | - | CASRAGGSYGYTF | TGTGCCAGCAGGGCAGGGGGTAGCTATGGCTACACCTTC
TRBJ1-3 | - | TRBV9 | - | CASSAAGGGTIYF | TGTGCCAGCAGCGCAGCGGGGGGAGGCACCATATATTTT
TRBJ1-1 | - | TRBV7-2 | - | CASSSQGNTEAFF | TGTGCCAGCAGCTCACAGGGGAACACTGAAGCTTTCTTT
TRBJ1-2 | TRBD1 | TRBV20-1 | - | CSSTGGYGYTF | TGCAGTTCTACAGGGGGGTATGGCTACACCTTC
TRBJ2-2 | - | TRBV3-1/TRBV3-2 | - | CASSQDYRLGTGELFF | TGTGCCAGCAGCCAGGATTACAGGCTGGGCACCGGGGAGCTGTTTTTT
TRBJ1-2 | - | TRBV3-1/TRBV3-2 | few | CASSQGGVGYGYTF | TGTGCCAGCAGCCAAGGGGGCGTTGGCTATGGCTACACCTTC
TRBJ1-2 | TRBD1 | TRBV10-3 | once | CAISESGQLYGYTF | TGTGCCATCAGTGAGTCGGGACAGCTGTATGGCTACACCTTC
TRBJ1-1 | - | TRBV4-1 | - | CASSQVRASNTEAFF | TGCGCCAGCAGCCAAGTCCGGGCAAGTAACACTGAAGCTTTCTTT
TRBJ1-3 | - | TRBV3-1/TRBV3-2 | - | CASSQQSSGNTIYF | TGTGCCAGCAGTCAACAGAGCTCTGGAAACACCATATATTTT
TRBJ2-2 | - | TRBV5-1 | - | CASSLIWTTNGGELFF | TGCGCCAGCAGCTTGATATGGACCACGAACGGCGGGGAGCTGTTTTTT
TRBJ1-4 | - | TRBV5-6 | - | CASSRPNEKLFF | TGTGCCAGCAGCAGGCCTAATGAAAAACTGTTTTTT
TRBJ1-2 | - | TRBV27 | - | CASSPGTSGYTF | TGTGCCAGCAGTCCCGGGACGAGTGGCTACACCTTC
TRBJ1-1 | TRBD1 | TRBV2 | - | CASNKGQGDTEAFF | TGTGCCAGCAACAAGGGGCAGGGGGACACTGAAGCTTTCTTT
TRBJ2-1 | TRBD2 | TRBV6-2/TRBV6-3 | - | CASSRREEQFF | TGTGCCAGCAGTCGGCGGGAGGAGCAGTTCTTC